The 32 T cell receptor beta chains reported below all come from one sample, sequenced in a study of beta chain features in type 1 diabetes. Study-wide points: Moderate yet significant TCRB CDR3 shortening was seen in Type 1 diabetes patients in all four CD4+ subsets.

Expressed TCRB transcripts were sequenced, since all the RNA that had been isolated was reverse transcribed. Profiled with immunoSEQ multiplex PCR; TCRdb holds only in-frame clones, not every one. The sample shows around 40,000 clones, approximately 68% of them seen only once. These receptors' antigens are unknown. Input material: Tregs from blood. These receptor sequences come from a woman aged 18-30 years with type 1 diabetes.

This clone was found once. The chain employs TRBV5-6 and TRBJ2-2; 12 nucleotides line up with TRBD1. Germline V gives CDR1 SGHDT, CDR2 YYEEEE. CDR3 length: 17 amino acids. V gave up 3 bases and J gave up 7 bases; unmatched junction bases: 10. The chain's CDR3 is CASSSITGQGAIGELFF. The CDR3 DNA is TGTGCCAGCAGCTCTATTACGGGACAGGGGGCAATCGGGGAGCTGTTTTTT.

The chain has TRBV5-1 and TRBJ2-1; no clear D gene. CDR3 length equals 15 residues. The V gene lost 6 bases and the J gene lost 0 bases, with 13 bases spanning the gap. Germline V gives CDR1 SGHRS, CDR2 YFSETQ. This chain's CDR3 is CASKRQASSYNEQFF. CDR3 sequence (DNA): TGCGCCAGCAAAAGGCAGGCAAGCTCCTACAATGAGCAGTTCTTC.

V and J are TRBV7-3 and TRBJ2-6, with 9 positions matching TRBD1. The CDR3 is made up of 16 amino acids. CDR1 is SGHTA and CDR2 is FQGTGA in the germline V gene. The junction had 3 bases not matched to a gene; V was cut back by 4 bases and J by 2 bases. The CDR3 loop reads CASSSRQGAGANVLTF. CDR3 DNA: TGTGCCAGCAGCTCGCGACAGGGGGCTGGGGCCAACGTCCTGACTTTC.

The chain employs TRBV20-1 and TRBJ2-7, with D possibly TRBD2 on 5 matching bases. Trimming shortened V by 1 base and J by 5 bases, and 6 bases separated the two germline ends. CDR1 is DFQATT and CDR2 is SNEGSKA in the germline V gene (reference sequence). The CDR3 covers 11 residues. The CDR3 nucleotides are TGCAGTGCTAGAGGAGGGCACGAGCAGTACTTC. Encoded protein: CSARGGHEQYF.

The chain employs TRBV5-1 and TRBJ2-3; 9 nucleotides line up with TRBD2. The length of the CDR3 is 14 residues. CDR1 SGHRS and CDR2 YFSETQ come from the germline V gene. The V and J ends lost 4 bases and 0 bases, in that order; junction bases with no gene match: 0. The CDR3, as DNA: TGCGCCAGCAGCACTAGCGGGAGCACAGATACGCAGTATTTT. Its protein product is CASSTSGSTDTQYF.

This chain joins TRBV15 and TRBJ2-3, with TRBD1 matching over 7 bases. The CDR3 covers 12 residues. With 0 bases clipped from V and 15 bases from J, the junction kept 6 bases outside the gene matches. Germline V gene data show CDR1 as LNHNV and CDR2 as YYDKDF (reference sequence). DNA for the CDR3: TGTGCCACCAGCAGAGACACAGGGGCGAGTTATTTT. This gives the protein CATSRDTGASYF.

This clone has more than one count but fewer than ten. V and J are TRBV6-5 and TRBJ2-1, with TRBD1 identical over 10 bases. This CDR3 comprises 14 residues. The J segment lost 5 bases and the V segment lost 5 bases, leaving 3 bases of the junction unmatched. The germline V gene has CDR1 MNHEY and CDR2 SVGAGI. CDR3 sequence (DNA): TGTGCCAGCAGTCGGACAGGGGGGGACAATGAGCAGTTCTTC. It translates to CASSRTGGDNEQFF.

This clone was seen more than once but under ten times. The V and J genes are TRBV10-3 and TRBJ1-1; no reliable D call. V lost 3 bases, J lost 8 bases, and 10 bases lay in between. There are 12 residues in the CDR3. Germline values: CDR1 ENHRY, CDR2 SYGVKD. CDR3 region: CAISDESREAFF. The CDR3 region has the DNA TGTGCCATCAGTGATGAGAGTCGCGAAGCTTTCTTT.

This clone was counted a single time. This chain connects TRBV4-3 to TRBJ2-7; TRBD2 agrees at 14 bases. Germline V lookup: CDR1 LGHNA, CDR2 YSLEER. The CDR3 is 18 amino acids. V lost 2 bases, J lost 5 bases, and 11 bases stayed unmatched. The CDR3 nucleotides read TGCGCCAGCAGCCAAACGACTAGCGGGGGGGCCGCATGGAACGAGCAGTACTTC. This sequence encodes CASSQTTSGGAAWNEQYF.

The V call is TRBV11-2, the J call TRBJ2-5, with TRBD1 matching 9 bases. Germline CDR1 SGHAT, CDR2 FQNNGV. CDR3 length: 14 residues. V was pared by 5 bases and J by 4 bases, with 5 bases of the junction left unmatched. CDR3 DNA sequence: TGTGCCAGCAGCGCTCCGACAGGGGGAGAGACCCAGTACTTC. It encodes CASSAPTGGETQYF.

The J gene is TRBJ2-1, the V gene TRBV5-1, with D maybe TRBD2 (7 bases). Germline values: CDR1 SGHRS, CDR2 YFSETQ. The CDR3 contains 12 residues. V lost 6 bases and J 13 bases, leaving 17 bases between the germline ends. The CDR3 spells CASKLGGGLQFF. The DNA for the CDR3 is TGCGCCAGCAAACTGGGGGGGGGCCTCCAGTTCTTC.

V and J are TRBV7-2 and TRBJ2-7; D uncertain. V was cut by 4 bases and J by 4 bases, with 8 bases left in between. The CDR3 spans 12 residues. The germline gives CDR1 SGHTA, CDR2 FQGNSA. This CDR3 reads CASSYAGYEQYF. The CDR3 DNA follows: TGTGCCAGCAGCTACGCAGGTTACGAGCAGTACTTC.

The chain recombines TRBV7-2 with TRBJ2-1, with 10 nucleotides matching TRBD2. Per the germline V gene, CDR1 is SGHTA and CDR2 is FQGNSA. The CDR3 contains 14 residues. V gave up 2 bases and J gave up 9 bases; unmatched junction bases: 4. The CDR3 here is CASSLSGGAFEQFF. The CDR3 bases are TGTGCCAGCAGCTTAAGCGGGGGGGCTTTTGAGCAGTTCTTC. The full variable domain, its missing parts supplied by reference TRBV7-2 and TRBJ2-1, is GAGVSQSPSNKVTEKGKDVELRCDPISGHTALYWYRQSLGQGLEFLIYFQGNSAPDKSGLPSDRFSAERTGGSVSTLTIQRTQQEDSAVYLCASSLSGGAFEQFFGPGTRLTVL.

V is TRBV7-2 and J is TRBJ2-1, with no clear D. The CDR3 consists of 16 residues. Germline V lookup: CDR1 SGHTA, CDR2 FQGNSA. V lost 5 bases and J lost 4, with 18 bases in between. Here the CDR3 reads CASSRIGLVPYNEQFF. As DNA, the CDR3 is TGTGCCAGCAGCCGAATCGGTCTAGTACCTTACAATGAGCAGTTCTTC.

The chain links TRBV19 to TRBJ2-4, with 8 bases identical to TRBD1. The CDR3 totals 13 residues. In germline, CDR1 is LNHDA, CDR2 SQIVND (reference sequence). V lost 3 bases to trimming and J lost 7 bases; unmatched junction nucleotides: 2. The CDR3 sequence: CASSMQGANIQYF. The CDR3 DNA follows: TGTGCCAGTAGTATGCAGGGGGCTAACATTCAGTACTTC.

The chain has TRBV30 and TRBJ2-1; D ambiguous. CDR1 and CDR2 (germline): GTSNPN, SVGIG (reference sequence). Trimming cost V 1 base and J 1 base, with 11 bases left between them. This CDR3 spans 15 amino acids. This chain's CDR3 is CAWSGGETSYNEQFF. In DNA form, the CDR3 reads TGTGCCTGGAGTGGCGGCGAGACGTCCTACAATGAGCAGTTCTTC. Together with reference TRBV30 and TRBJ2-1, the CDR3 gives the full variable domain: SQTIHQWPATLVQPVGSPLSLECTVEGTSNPNLYWYRQAAGRGLQLLFYSVGIGQISSEVPQNLSASRPQDRQFILSSKKLLLSDSGFYLCAWSGGETSYNEQFFGPGTRLTVL.

The chain combines TRBV18 with TRBJ2-1, with 9 bases matching TRBD2. CDR1 is KGHSH, CDR2 LQKENI, per germline. The CDR3 runs 14 residues. The V gene end was trimmed by 3 bases and the J gene end by 4 bases; junction bases not matched to a gene: 1. The CDR3: CASSPREGYNEQFF. The CDR3 DNA sequence: TGTGCCAGCTCACCGCGGGAGGGATACAATGAGCAGTTCTTC.

This chain joins TRBV5-1 and TRBJ2-7; 7 bases are a match to TRBD1. The germline CDR1 and CDR2 sequences are SGHRS and YFSETQ. The CDR3 contains 14 residues. V lost 8 bases to trimming and J lost 0 bases; unmatched junction nucleotides: 8. The DNA for the CDR3 is TGCGCCAGTAGAGGAGCAGGGGGCTCCTACGAGCAGTACTTC. Amino acids: CASRGAGGSYEQYF. The whole variable domain, remainder taken from reference TRBV5-1 and TRBJ2-7, is KAGVTQTPRYLIKTRGQQVTLSCSPISGHRSVSWYQQTPGQGLQFLFEYFSETQRNKGNFPGRFSGRQFSNSRSEMNVSTLELGDSALYLCASRGAGGSYEQYFGPGTRLTVT.

This clone was seen only a few times. The chain employs TRBV18 and TRBJ2-1; 8 bases match TRBD1. Losses at the gene ends were 1 base for V and 6 bases for J; bases not matched to a gene: 2. Germline V lookup: CDR1 KGHSH, CDR2 LQKENI. The CDR3 extends over 14 amino acids. The CDR3: CASSPRTGSNEQFF. CDR3 DNA sequence: TGTGCCAGCTCACCACGGACAGGGAGCAATGAGCAGTTCTTC.

This clone was seen a few times. The chain couples TRBV7-9 to TRBJ2-5; TRBD2 matches at 10 bases. The CDR3 totals 17 residues. Germline CDR1 SEHNR, CDR2 FQNEAQ (reference sequence). Germline trimming cut 1 base from V and 3 bases from J; bases unmatched to any gene: 8. This CDR3 reads CASSLVVGLALKETQYF. The CDR3 DNA is TGTGCCAGCAGCTTAGTTGTGGGACTAGCGTTGAAAGAGACCCAGTACTTC.

The V and J genes are TRBV9 and TRBJ2-4; TRBD2 agrees at 7 bases. Germline values: CDR1 SGDLS, CDR2 YYNGEE. The V and J ends lost 0 bases and 9 bases, in that order; junction bases with no gene match: 9. The CDR3 is 15 amino acids. CDR3 sequence reads: CASSVGTSVFGIQYF. The CDR3 coding sequence is TGTGCCAGCAGCGTAGGCACTAGCGTATTTGGCATTCAGTACTTC. Full variable domain (rest looked up from reference TRBV9 and TRBJ2-4): DSGVTQTPKHLITATGQRVTLRCSPRSGDLSVYWYQQSLDQGLQFLIQYYNGEERAKGNILERFSAQQFPDLHSELNLSSLELGDSALYFCASSVGTSVFGIQYFGAGTRLSVL.

The V gene is TRBV25-1, the J gene TRBJ2-7; 13 nucleotides align to TRBD2. V was clipped by 10 bases and J by 3 bases; unmatched bases: 6. CDR1 is MGHDK, CDR2 SYGVNS, per germline. The CDR3 covers 14 residues. This CDR3 reads CAIIGLAGVYEQYF. CDR3 DNA: TGTGCCATCATCGGACTAGCGGGAGTCTACGAGCAGTACTTC.

The V and J genes are TRBV4-3 and TRBJ2-1, with 9 bases matching TRBD1. Germline V gene sequence: CDR1 LGHNA, CDR2 YSLEER. Trimming at V came to 6 bases and at J to 11 bases, leaving 8 bases not matched to a gene. The CDR3 consists of 13 residues. The CDR3 region has the DNA TGCGCCAGCAGTCACACCGGGACAGGGAAGCAGTTCTTC. It is translated as CASSHTGTGKQFF.

This clone showed up just a few times. This rearrangement joins TRBV6-1 to TRBJ1-5; D gene uncertain. CDR3 length: 13 residues. V was shortened by 7 bases and J by 5 bases, with 12 bases between the two germline ends. The germline V gene encodes CDR1 MNHNS and CDR2 SASEGT. CDR3 DNA sequence: TGTGCCAGCATTTCACAAGATCATCAGCCCCAGCATTTT. Translated: CASISQDHQPQHF.

The rearrangement joins TRBV28 to TRBJ2-7; 7 bases fit TRBD1. CDR3 length: 14 residues. Germline CDR1 and CDR2: MDHEN and SYDVKM. Germline trimming cut 7 bases from V and 0 bases from J; bases unmatched to any gene: 6. The CDR3 loop is CASTFRDSSYEQYF. The CDR3 region has the DNA TGTGCCAGCACGTTCCGGGACAGCTCCTACGAGCAGTACTTC.

The chain combines TRBV27 with TRBJ2-4; the D gene is possibly TRBD1 (5 bases). In germline, CDR1 is MNHEY, CDR2 SMNVEV (reference sequence). The CDR3 covers 13 residues. The ends were cut back, 0 bases at V and 6 bases at J, with 6 bases in the middle. CDR3 sequence reads: CASSLSRGNIQYF. Written as DNA, the CDR3 is TGTGCCAGCAGTTTATCAAGGGGAAACATTCAGTACTTC.

V usage is TRBV19 and J usage is TRBJ2-6, with 7 bases lining up with TRBD1. After removal of 9 bases from V and 2 bases from J, the junction contained 10 bases not matched to a gene. The CDR3 sequence is 16 residues long. The germline CDR1 and CDR2 sequences are LNHDA and SQIVND (reference sequence). Here the CDR3 reads CASGQAPKPGANVLTF. The CDR3, as DNA: TGTGCCAGCGGACAGGCCCCAAAACCTGGGGCCAACGTCCTGACTTTC.

The chain uses TRBV11-2 and TRBJ2-1, with a weak D call TRBD1 (5 bases). V dropped 5 bases and J dropped 5 bases, with 19 bases sitting between them. The CDR3 spans 16 residues. Germline V gene sequence: CDR1 SGHAT, CDR2 FQNNGV. CDR3 DNA sequence: TGTGCCAGCAGCCCACTCCAGGGTCCCACACACAATGAGCAGTTCTTC. Its protein product is CASSPLQGPTHNEQFF.

The chain recombines TRBV18 with TRBJ2-7; TRBD1 matches 7 bases. Germline values: CDR1 KGHSH, CDR2 LQKENI. The CDR3 sequence is 18 residues long. J lost 2 bases, V lost 1 base, and 14 bases had no gene match. CDR3 bases: TGTGCCAGCTCACCACTCCCCCTGGACAGGTGGTCGGCCTACGAGCAGTACTTC. This translates into CASSPLPLDRWSAYEQYF.

The chain couples TRBV14 to TRBJ2-1, with D tentatively TRBD2 (5 bases). V was cut by 6 bases and J by 9 bases, with 15 bases left in between. Germline V gene lookup returns CDR1 SGHDN and CDR2 FVKESK. The CDR3 is 13 amino acids. The chain's CDR3 is CASSGVSRGEQFF. DNA for the CDR3: TGTGCCAGCAGTGGGGTATCCCGGGGTGAGCAGTTCTTC.

This chain connects TRBV7-2 to TRBJ1-2, with D perhaps TRBD1 (5 bases). Looked up from germline, CDR1 is SGHTA and CDR2 is FQGNSA. The CDR3 spans 12 residues. V lost 6 bases and J 2 bases, leaving 7 bases between the germline ends. CDR3 region: CASRDINYGYTF. CDR3 in DNA: TGTGCCAGCAGGGACATAAACTATGGCTACACCTTC.

The chain couples TRBV19 to TRBJ2-2; TRBD2 might be the D (6 bases). This CDR3 comprises 16 residues. Germline CDR1 reads LNHDA; CDR2 reads SQIVND (reference sequence). V gave up 2 bases and J gave up 3 bases, with 13 bases separating them. In nucleotides, the CDR3 is TGTGCCAGTAGTATAATCGGAGGGATGGACACCGGGGAGCTGTTTTTT. Protein product: CASSIIGGMDTGELFF.